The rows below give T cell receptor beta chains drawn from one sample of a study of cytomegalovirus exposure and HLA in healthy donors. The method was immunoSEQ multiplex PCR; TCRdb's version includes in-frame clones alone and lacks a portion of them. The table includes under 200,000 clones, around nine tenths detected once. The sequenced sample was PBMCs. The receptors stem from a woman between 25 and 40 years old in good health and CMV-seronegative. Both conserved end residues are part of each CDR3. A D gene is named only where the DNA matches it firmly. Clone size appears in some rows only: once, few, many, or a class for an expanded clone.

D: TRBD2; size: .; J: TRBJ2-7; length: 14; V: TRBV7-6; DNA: TGTGCCAGCAGCCAGGGACTAGCGGGATACGAGCAGTACTTC; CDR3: CASSQGLAGYEQYF
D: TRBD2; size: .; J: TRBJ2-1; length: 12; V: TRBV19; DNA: TGTGCCAGCGGGGGGATCTACAATGAGCAGTTCTTC; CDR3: CASGGIYNEQFF
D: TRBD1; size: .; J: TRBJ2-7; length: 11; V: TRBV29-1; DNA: TGCAGCGCCGGACAGGGTTTCGAGCAGTACTTC; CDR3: CSAGQGFEQYF
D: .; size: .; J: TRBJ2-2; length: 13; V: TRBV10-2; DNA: TGCGCCAGCCGAACTAGGAACACCGGGGAGCTGTTTTTT; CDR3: CASRTRNTGELFF
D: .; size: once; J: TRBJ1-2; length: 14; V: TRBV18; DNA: TGTGCCAGCTCGCCCGACAGATCGAACTATGGCTACACCTTC; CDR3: CASSPDRSNYGYTF
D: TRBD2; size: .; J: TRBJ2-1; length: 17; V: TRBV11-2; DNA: TGTGCCAGCAGCTTAGCCCTAGCGGTTCTTCCCTACAATGAGCAGTTCTTC; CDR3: CASSLALAVLPYNEQFF
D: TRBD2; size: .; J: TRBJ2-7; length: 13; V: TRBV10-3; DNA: TGTGCCATCAGGTCGGGACTACCTTACGAGCAGTACTTC; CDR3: CAIRSGLPYEQYF
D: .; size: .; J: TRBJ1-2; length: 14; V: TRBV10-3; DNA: TGTGCCATCAGTGATTTGGCAGGGGAGCTTGGCTACACCTTC; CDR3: CAISDLAGELGYTF
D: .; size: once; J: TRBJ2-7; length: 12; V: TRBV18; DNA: TGTGCCAGCTCACCCGGTTCCTACGAGCAGTACTTC; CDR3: CASSPGSYEQYF
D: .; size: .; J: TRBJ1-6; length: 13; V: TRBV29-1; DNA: TGCAGCGTTCGGCAGGGGATAGATTCACCCCTCCACTTT; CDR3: CSVRQGIDSPLHF
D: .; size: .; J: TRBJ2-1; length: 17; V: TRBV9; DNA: TGTGCCAGCAGCGGATTAGCGCGGGGTCAGGGATACAATGAGCAGTTCTTC; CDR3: CASSGLARGQGYNEQFF
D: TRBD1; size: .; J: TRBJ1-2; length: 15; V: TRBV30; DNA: TGTGCCTGGATGGGACAGGCGACAGCTAACTATGGCTACACCTTC; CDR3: CAWMGQATANYGYTF
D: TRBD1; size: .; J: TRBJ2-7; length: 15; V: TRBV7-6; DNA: TGTGCCAGCAGCCCAGGGGGACGAGGGACCTACGAGCAGTACTTC; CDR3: CASSPGGRGTYEQYF
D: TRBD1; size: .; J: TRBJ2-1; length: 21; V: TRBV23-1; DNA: TGCGCCAGCATCCGGAACCTCGACCAACAGGGGCCAAGCTTGTCCTACAATGAGCAGTTCTTC; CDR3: CASIRNLDQQGPSLSYNEQFF
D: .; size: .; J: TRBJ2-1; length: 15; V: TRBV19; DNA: TGTGCCAGTAGTGGGGCGGGGAACTCCTACAATGAGCAGTTCTTC; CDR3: CASSGAGNSYNEQFF
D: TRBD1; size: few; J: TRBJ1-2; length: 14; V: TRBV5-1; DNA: TGCGCCAGCAGCCCCACAGGGACAGACTATGGCTACACCTTC; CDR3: CASSPTGTDYGYTF
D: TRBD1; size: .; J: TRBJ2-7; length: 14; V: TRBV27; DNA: TGTGCCAGCAGTCCGGGACAGGGGAGAGGCGAGCAGTACTTC; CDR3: CASSPGQGRGEQYF
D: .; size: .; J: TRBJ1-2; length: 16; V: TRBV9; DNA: TGTGCCAGCAGCGGACTCTCCCCTGGGGAGGGTGATGGCTACACCTTC; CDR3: CASSGLSPGEGDGYTF
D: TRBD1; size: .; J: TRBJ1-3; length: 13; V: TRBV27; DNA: TGTGCCAGCGCCCGACAGGGAGAAAACACCATATATTTT; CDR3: CASARQGENTIYF
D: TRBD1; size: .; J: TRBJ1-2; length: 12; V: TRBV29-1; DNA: TGCAGCGTTGGGGGACAGGGACATGGCTACACCTTC; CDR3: CSVGGQGHGYTF
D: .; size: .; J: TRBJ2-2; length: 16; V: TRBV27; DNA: TGTGCCAGCAGTTTCCGGGACAAGATCTTCGCCGGGGAGCTGTTTTTT; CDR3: CASSFRDKIFAGELFF
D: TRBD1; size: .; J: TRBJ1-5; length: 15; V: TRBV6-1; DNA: TGTGCCAGCAGTGCCTGGACAGGAAATAATCAGCCCCAGCATTTT; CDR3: CASSAWTGNNQPQHF
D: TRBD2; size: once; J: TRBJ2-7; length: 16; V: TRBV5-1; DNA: TGCGCCAGCAGCTTGGCCAAAACTAGCGGGGTCCACGAGCAGTACTTC; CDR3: CASSLAKTSGVHEQYF